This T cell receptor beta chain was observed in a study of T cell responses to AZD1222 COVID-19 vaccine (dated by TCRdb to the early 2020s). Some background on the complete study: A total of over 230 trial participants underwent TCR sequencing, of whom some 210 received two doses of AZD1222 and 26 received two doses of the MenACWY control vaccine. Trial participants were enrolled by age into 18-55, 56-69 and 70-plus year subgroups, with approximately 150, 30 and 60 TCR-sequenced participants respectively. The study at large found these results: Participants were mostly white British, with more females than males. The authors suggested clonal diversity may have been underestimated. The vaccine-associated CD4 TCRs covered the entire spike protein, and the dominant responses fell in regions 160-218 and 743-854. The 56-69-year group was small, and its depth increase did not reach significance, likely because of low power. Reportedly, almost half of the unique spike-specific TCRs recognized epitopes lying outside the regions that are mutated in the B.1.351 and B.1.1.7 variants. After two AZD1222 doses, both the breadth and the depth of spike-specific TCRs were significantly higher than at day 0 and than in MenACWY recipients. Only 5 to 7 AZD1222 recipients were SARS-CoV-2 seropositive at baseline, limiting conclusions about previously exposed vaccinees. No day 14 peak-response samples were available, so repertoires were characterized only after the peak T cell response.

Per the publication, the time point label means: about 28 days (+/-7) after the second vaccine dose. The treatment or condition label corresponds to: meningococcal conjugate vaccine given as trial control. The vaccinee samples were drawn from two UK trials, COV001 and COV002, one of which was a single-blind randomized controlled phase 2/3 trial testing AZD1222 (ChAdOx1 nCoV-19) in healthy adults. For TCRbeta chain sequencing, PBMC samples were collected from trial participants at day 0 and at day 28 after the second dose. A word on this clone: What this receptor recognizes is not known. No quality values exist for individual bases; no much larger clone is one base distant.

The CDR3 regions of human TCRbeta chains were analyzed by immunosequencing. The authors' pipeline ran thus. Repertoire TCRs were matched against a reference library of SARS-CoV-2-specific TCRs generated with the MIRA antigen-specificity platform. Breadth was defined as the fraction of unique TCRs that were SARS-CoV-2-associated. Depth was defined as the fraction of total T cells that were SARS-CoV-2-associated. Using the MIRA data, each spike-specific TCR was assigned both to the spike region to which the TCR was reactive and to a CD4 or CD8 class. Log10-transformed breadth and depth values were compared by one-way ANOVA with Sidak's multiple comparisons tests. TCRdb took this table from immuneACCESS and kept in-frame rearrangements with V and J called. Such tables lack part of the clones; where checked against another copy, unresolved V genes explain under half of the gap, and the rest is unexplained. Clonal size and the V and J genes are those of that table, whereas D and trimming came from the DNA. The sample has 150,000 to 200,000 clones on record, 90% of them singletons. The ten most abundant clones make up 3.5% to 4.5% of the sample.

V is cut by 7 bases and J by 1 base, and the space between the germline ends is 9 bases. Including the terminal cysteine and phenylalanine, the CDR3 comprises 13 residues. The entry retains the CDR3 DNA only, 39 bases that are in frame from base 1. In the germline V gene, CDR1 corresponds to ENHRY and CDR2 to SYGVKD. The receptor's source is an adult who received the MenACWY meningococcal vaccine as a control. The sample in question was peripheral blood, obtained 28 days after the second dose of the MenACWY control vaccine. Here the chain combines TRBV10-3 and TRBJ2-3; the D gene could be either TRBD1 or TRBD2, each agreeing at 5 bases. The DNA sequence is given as TGTGCCATCACTCAGGGAGGCACAGATACGCAGTATTTT. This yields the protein CAITQGGTDTQYF.